The rows below give T cell receptor beta chains drawn from one sample of a study of blood T cell repertoires in COVID-19. This table comes from immunoSEQ multiplex PCR, and its TCRdb copy is limited to in-frame clones, with some not included. The table shows roughly 60,000 clones, with roughly 80% occurring only once. The sample comprised peripheral blood. The receptors originated from a man in his 60s with COVID-19, enrolled during active disease. Each CDR3 is given with its conserved first and last residue. The D gene is left open where the match is weak. Rows give clone size only sometimes, using once, few, many, or a class for an expanded clone.

cdr3_aa,cdr3_nt,j_call,clone_size,d_call,v_call
CASSVDLRVPPGYTF,TGTGCCAGCAGCGTAGACCTCCGGGTTCCGCCTGGCTACACCTTC,TRBJ1-2,NA,NA,TRBV9
CASSPGGRTSTTGELFF,TGTGCCAGCTCTCCGGGGGGAAGGACTAGTACCACCGGGGAGCTGTTTTTT,TRBJ2-2,NA,TRBD2,TRBV18
CASSQEWGAYEQYF,TGTGCCAGCAGCCAAGAATGGGGAGCCTACGAGCAGTACTTC,TRBJ2-7,NA,NA,TRBV4-2
CASSQEMGSSYEQYF,TGTGCCAGCAGCCAAGAGATGGGGAGCTCCTACGAGCAGTACTTC,TRBJ2-7,NA,NA,TRBV14
CASSLGTTGGRIGTEAFF,TGCGCCAGCAGCTTGGGGACCACAGGGGGTCGGATTGGTACTGAAGCTTTCTTT,TRBJ1-1,NA,TRBD1,TRBV5-1
CASSLGTGSAEAFF,TGCGCCAGCAGCTTGGGGACAGGGTCAGCTGAAGCTTTCTTT,TRBJ1-1,NA,TRBD1,TRBV5-1
CASSLVGDLTDTQYF,TGCGCCAGCAGCTTGGTCGGGGATCTCACAGATACGCAGTATTTT,TRBJ2-3,NA,NA,TRBV5-1
CASGKDGGEQYF,TGTGCCAGCGGAAAGGACGGCGGGGAGCAGTACTTC,TRBJ2-7,NA,NA,TRBV6-6
CASSYGQNSNQPQHF,TGTGCCAGCAGTTACGGACAGAATAGCAATCAGCCCCAGCATTTT,TRBJ1-5,NA,NA,TRBV6-5
CATSDYTTGYETQYF,TGTGCCACCAGTGATTACACGACAGGGTACGAGACCCAGTACTTC,TRBJ2-5,NA,TRBD1,TRBV24-1
CASSGQGAGNTGELFF,TGCGCCAGCAGCGGACAGGGGGCAGGGAACACCGGGGAGCTGTTTTTT,TRBJ2-2,NA,TRBD1,TRBV5-1
CASSPGGGFLNEQYF,TGTGCCAGCAGCCCGGGGGGGGGCTTCTTAAACGAGCAGTACTTC,TRBJ2-7,NA,TRBD2,TRBV9
CASSNDRDRRDEQYF,TGTGCCAGCAGTAATGACAGGGACCGGCGGGACGAGCAGTACTTC,TRBJ2-7,NA,TRBD1,TRBV6-5
CASSRTGGVNTEAFF,TGCGCCAGCAGCCGAACAGGGGGCGTGAACACTGAAGCTTTCTTT,TRBJ1-1,NA,TRBD1,TRBV4-1
CASSYYSDINYGYTF,TGTGCCAGCAGTTACTACTCGGACATAAACTATGGCTACACCTTC,TRBJ1-2,few,NA,TRBV6-5
CASSQGGQGGCTF,TGTGCCAGCAGCCAAGGTGGCCAGGGCGGATGCACCTTC,TRBJ1-2,NA,NA,TRBV14
CSVVGTDSNQPQHF,TGCAGCGTTGTGGGGACTGATAGCAATCAGCCCCAGCATTTT,TRBJ1-5,NA,NA,TRBV29-1